This TCR beta chain was obtained from a study of blood T cell repertoires in COVID-19. This clone was recorded a few times. Germline V gene lookup returns CDR1 SGHRS and CDR2 YFSETQ. The CDR3 loop spans 15 amino acids. V shed 4 bases and J 6 bases; nucleotides not matched to a gene: 10. Participant age was about 18 to 89 years, and participants resided in fewer than 25 US areas. Sequencing used immunoSEQ multiplex PCR; TCRdb keeps in-frame clones, though not all of them. The sample shows approximately 490,000 clones, about 85% of them seen only once. Sequenced material: PBMCs or T cells enriched from blood (not recorded which). This TCR derives from a woman under 30 who had recovered from COVID-19. The chain links TRBV5-1 to TRBJ2-5; 9 bases fit TRBD1. CDR3 sequence reads: CASSPGDRDLQTQYF. CDR3 in DNA: TGCGCCAGCAGCCCGGGGGACAGGGATCTACAGACCCAGTACTTC.